The 15 T cell receptor beta chains below all came from one sample that was sequenced in a study of vaccination and CD4 T cells after COVID-19. Researchers used the Oncomine TCR Beta short-read assay to sequence DNA from cultured CD4+ T cells. MiXCR, run by TCRdb on the PCR reads, gives a single entry per CDR3 protein. The sample consists of about 22,000 distinct CDR3 sequences, about 33% of them appearing once. Antigens of these TCRs are unknown. As to treatment: approximately nine-day PBMC culture with coronavirus spike peptide pools or control peptides (ViraFEST assay). The sequenced material came from cultured CD4+ T cells from blood. The receptors come from a human donor with COVID-19.

V and J are TRBV11-3 and TRBJ2-1, with 8 bases fitting TRBD1. This CDR3 is built from 15 residues. Germline-derived CDR1 and CDR2 are SGHNT and YENEEA. V was pared by 5 bases and J by 6 bases, with 9 bases of the junction left unmatched. The CDR3 coding sequence is TGTGCCAGCAGCCCTGGGGGGACAGGTACCAATGAGCAGTTCTTC. Residues: CASSPGGTGTNEQFF.

The chain joins TRBV6-2 or TRBV6-3 to TRBJ1-2, with 8 bases matching TRBD1. This CDR3 has 12 amino acids. The junction had 7 bases not matched to a gene; V was cut back by 8 bases and J by 8 bases. Germline V lookup: CDR1 MNHEY, CDR2 SVGEGT. This chain's CDR3 is CASGETGVGYTF. As DNA, the CDR3 is TGTGCCAGCGGGGAGACAGGGGTCGGCTACACCTTC.

The chain employs TRBV11-2 and TRBJ2-3, with D possibly TRBD1 on 5 matching bases. Trimming removed 0 bases from V and 2 bases from J, with 9 bases in between. This CDR3 spans 15 amino acids. Per the germline V gene, CDR1 is SGHAT and CDR2 is FQNNGV. CDR3: CASSLDGRATDTQYF. The CDR3 DNA follows: TGTGCCAGCAGCTTAGATGGCAGGGCCACAGATACGCAGTATTTT.

This clonotype was seen more than once but under ten times. V usage is TRBV20-1 and J usage is TRBJ1-5; D is unclear. The CDR3 consists of 14 residues. Per the germline V gene, CDR1 is DFQATT and CDR2 is SNEGSKA (reference sequence). V lost 3 bases and J 6 bases, leaving 15 bases between the germline ends. The CDR3 DNA follows: TGCAGTGCTAGTGGAGGGAAGGGTGCTCAGCCCCAGCATTTT. As protein: CSASGGKGAQPQHF.

The table lists this clonotype with a few counts. The chain links TRBV20-1 to TRBJ1-2; maybe TRBD1 (5 bases). This CDR3 contains 11 residues. Trimming left V 6 bases short and J 8 bases short, with 13 bases between. Germline CDR1 reads DFQATT; CDR2 reads SNEGSKA (reference sequence). The CDR3 is CSAYSGKGYTF. CDR3 DNA: TGCAGTGCCTATTCAGGGAAAGGCTACACCTTC.

This clonotype was counted a few times. J is TRBJ1-5 and V is TRBV19; D uncertain. Germline CDR1 and CDR2: LNHDA and SQIVND (reference sequence). This CDR3 has 13 residues. Trimming stripped 2 bases from V and 4 bases from J, with 6 bases between. This CDR3 reads CASSIRENQPQHF. CDR3 DNA: TGTGCCAGTAGTATACGGGAAAATCAGCCCCAGCATTTT.

This clonotype qualifies as medium-sized. The CDR3 spells CSARETGVQPQHF. For the CDR3, the DNA is TGCAGTGCTAGAGAGACAGGGGTGCAGCCCCAGCATTTT. This chain links TRBV20-1 with TRBJ1-5, with 8 bases lining up with TRBD1. Germline CDR1 reads DFQATT; CDR2 reads SNEGSKA (reference sequence). The V and J ends lost 0 bases and 7 bases, in that order; junction bases with no gene match: 2. The CDR3 consists of 13 residues.

Note on this clonotype: At one of its ends the junction is not consistent with the germline gene, which may arise from a read error. The chain links TRBV6-5 to TRBJ1-5; a weak D match, TRBD1 (6 bases). Looked up from germline, CDR1 is MNHEY and CDR2 is SVGAGI. This CDR3 contains 13 residues. CDR3 sequence (DNA): TGTGCCAGCACTTACAGGGGCAATCAGCCCCAGCATTTT. It encodes CASTYRGNQPQHF.

CDR3 nucleotides: TGCAGTGCTAGGTTACAGAGCGGGGGGGGAACAGATACGCAGTATTTT. As protein: CSARLQSGGGTDTQYF. This rearrangement joins TRBV20-1 to TRBJ2-3; 10 bases line up with TRBD2. V trimming: 3 bases; J trimming: 3 bases; junction bases outside the gene matches: 9. There are 16 residues in the CDR3. CDR1 is DFQATT, CDR2 SNEGSKA, per germline (reference sequence).

The chain uses TRBV2 and TRBJ1-6, with unresolved D. The CDR3 runs to 12 residues. The V gene lost 2 bases and the J gene lost 14 bases, with 10 bases spanning the gap. Germline V CDR1 and CDR2: SNHLY, FYNNEI. The CDR3 protein is CASSESGWALHF. The DNA of the CDR3 is TGTGCCAGCAGTGAAAGTGGGTGGGCCCTCCACTTT.

This clonotype has only a few counts. The chain combines TRBV19 with TRBJ1-1; D ambiguous. CDR1 is LNHDA and CDR2 is SQIVND in the germline V gene (reference sequence). V dropped 3 bases and J dropped 4 bases, with 15 bases sitting between them. CDR3 length equals 15 residues. Here the CDR3 DNA reads TGTGCCAGTAGTATTCCGGCAGCGGGAGGCACTGAAGCTTTCTTT. Protein: CASSIPAAGGTEAFF.

V gene TRBV29-1 combines with J gene TRBJ2-3; 9 bases match TRBD2. The germline V gene encodes CDR1 SQVTM and CDR2 ANQGSEA. Losses at the gene ends were 0 bases for V and 1 base for J; bases not matched to a gene: 5. The CDR3 consists of 16 residues. This chain's CDR3 is CSVEDRAGGRTDTQYF. The CDR3 region has the DNA TGCAGCGTTGAAGATCGAGCGGGGGGTCGCACAGATACGCAGTATTTT.

The V gene is TRBV7-2, the J gene TRBJ2-3; 9 positions match TRBD2. The junction had 2 bases not matched to a gene; V was cut back by 5 bases and J by 5 bases. From germline, CDR1 is SGHTA and CDR2 FQGNSA. The CDR3 contains 13 residues. The CDR3 bases are TGTGCCAGCAGCCGAGCGGGGGGAGATACGCAGTATTTT. Its translation is CASSRAGGDTQYF. The full variable domain, with the rest looked up from reference TRBV7-2 and TRBJ2-3, is GAGVSQSPSNKVTEKGKDVELRCDPISGHTALYWYRQSLGQGLEFLIYFQGNSAPDKSGLPSDRFSAERTGGSVSTLTIQRTQQEDSAVYLCASSRAGGDTQYFGPGTRLTVL.

This clonotype was counted a few times. The chain combines TRBV30 with TRBJ2-7; 8 bases line up with TRBD2. With V trimmed by 2 bases and J by 3 bases, 6 bases remained unmatched. The germline V gene encodes CDR1 GTSNPN and CDR2 SVGIG (reference sequence). This CDR3 spans 14 amino acids. The CDR3 spells CAWSTGGARYEQYF. The DNA of the CDR3 is TGTGCCTGGAGTACCGGGGGGGCCCGCTACGAGCAGTACTTC. Supplemented by reference TRBV30 and TRBJ2-7, the full variable domain reads SQTIHQWPATLVQPVGSPLSLECTVEGTSNPNLYWYRQAAGRGLQLLFYSVGIGQISSEVPQNLSASRPQDRQFILSSKKLLLSDSGFYLCAWSTGGARYEQYFGPGTRLTVT.

This clonotype was observed a few times. This sequence joins TRBV7-9 and TRBJ2-2; TRBD2 is a possible D gene (6 bases). The length of the CDR3 is 15 residues. Trimming took off 5 bases at V and 4 bases at J, with 14 bases between the two ends. Germline CDR1 SEHNR, CDR2 FQNEAQ (reference sequence). The CDR3 spells CASSRGTLGTGELFF. Written as DNA, the CDR3 is TGTGCCAGCAGCCGCGGGACTCTCGGCACCGGGGAGCTGTTTTTT.